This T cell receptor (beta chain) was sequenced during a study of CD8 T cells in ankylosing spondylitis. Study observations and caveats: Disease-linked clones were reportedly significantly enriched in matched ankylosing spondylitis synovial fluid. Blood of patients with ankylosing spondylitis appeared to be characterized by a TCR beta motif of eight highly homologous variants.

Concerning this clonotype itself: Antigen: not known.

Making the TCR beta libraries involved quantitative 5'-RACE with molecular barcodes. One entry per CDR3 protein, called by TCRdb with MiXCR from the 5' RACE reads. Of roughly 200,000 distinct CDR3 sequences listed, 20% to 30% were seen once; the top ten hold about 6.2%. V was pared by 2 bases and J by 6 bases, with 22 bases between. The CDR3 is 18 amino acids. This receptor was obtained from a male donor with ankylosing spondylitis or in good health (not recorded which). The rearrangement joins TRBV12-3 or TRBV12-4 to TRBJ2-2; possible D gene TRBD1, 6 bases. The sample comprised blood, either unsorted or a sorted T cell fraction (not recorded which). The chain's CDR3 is CASSLSFGKQGRPGELFF. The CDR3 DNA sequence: TGTGCCAGCAGTTTATCTTTTGGGAAACAGGGTCGACCCGGGGAGCTGTTTTTT.